This T cell receptor beta chain stems from a study of T cells in Graves' hyperthyroidism and ophthalmopathy. This clonotype was found many times. The PBMCs were taken from under 12 ml of fresh peripheral blood. The V end was cut by 2 bases, the J end by 2 bases, with 6 bases between. Germline V gene sequence: CDR1 KGHSH, CDR2 LQKENI. This CDR3 has 13 amino acids. TCR beta CDR3 regions were amplified from RNA. The study used the HTBI primer set for a first-round RT-PCR of the TCR CDR3. TCRdb fed the multiplex PCR reads into MiXCR, producing one record per CDR3 protein. The sample records some 250,000 distinct CDR3 sequences, 15% being singletons.

The V and J genes are TRBV18 and TRBJ2-5; D call uncertain. The sequenced sample consisted of blood. The sequence was obtained from a woman in her 50s with Graves' hyperthyroidism that later progressed to Graves' ophthalmopathy. This chain's CDR3 is CASSPGIQETQYF. DNA of the CDR3: TGTGCCAGCTCACCAGGGATACAAGAGACCCAGTACTTC. Complete variable domain (other parts from reference TRBV18 and TRBJ2-5): NAGVMQNPRHLVRRRGQEARLRCSPMKGHSHVYWYRQLPEEGLKFMVYLQKENIIDESGMPKERFSAEFPKEGPSILRIQQVVRGDSAAYFCASSPGIQETQYFGPGTRLLVL.